The clone carrying this T cell receptor (beta chain) showed up just a few times. What it recognizes is unknown. There were only healthy Caucasians among the donors. TCRdb independently ran MiXCR on the 5' RACE reads; one entry per CDR3 protein. The table lists around 1.7 million distinct CDR3 sequences, about 32% of them singletons, with about 0.3% in the top ten. This specimen belongs to a study of identical twins. General study results and limits: Twins shared beta out-of-frame sequences in excess, but this excess was weaker. Alpha sequences out of frame and shared by twins had excess low generation probability.

V was trimmed by 5 bases and J by 3 bases, leaving 16 bases between them. The length of the CDR3 is 15 residues. The TCR comes from a newborn girl in good health. V and J are TRBV12-3 or TRBV12-4 and TRBJ1-1; perhaps TRBD1 as D (6 bases). The sequenced sample consisted of cord blood. The DNA of the CDR3 is TGTGCCAGCAGTCCCAGAGACAGGAGATACACTGAAGCTTTCTTT. This gives the protein CASSPRDRRYTEAFF.